The clone carrying this T cell receptor beta chain was counted a few times. The antigen remains unidentified. Trimming took off 3 bases at V and 5 bases at J, with 12 bases between the two ends. This CDR3 has 14 residues. TCRdb reanalysed the reads using MiXCR and keeps one entry per CDR3 protein. The sample shows about 740,000 distinct CDR3 sequences, around a third of them seen only once. This specimen belongs to a study of T cell repertoires in cytomegalovirus infection. For the study at large: The authors used CMV epitopes that were HLA-C-restricted (recently identified) and HLA-B-restricted (well studied). From public TCR beta signatures came an indication of both CMV infection and matching HLA type. General study results and limits: Accumulated public TCR beta family frequency recognized individuals carrying CMV together with the relevant HLA. Clonotypes of TCR beta that were HLA-C-restricted and CMV-specific dominated the ex vivo response.

The chain links TRBV12-3 or TRBV12-4 to TRBJ2-3, with TRBD1 as a possible D gene (5 bases). Sample: cultured PBMCs, taken from culture after CMV antigen stimulation. This receptor was obtained from a human donor in good health (CMV status not recorded). Some clones in this sample may be carry-over from other donors' samples. Written as DNA, the CDR3 is TGTGCCAGCAGTTTGTCACCAGGGTTAGATACGCAGTATTTT. Protein product: CASSLSPGLDTQYF.